Reported below is one T cell receptor beta chain. Its antigen is not known. Each CDR3 protein is one row after TCRdb ran MiXCR on the 5' RACE reads. The sample has hundreds of thousands of distinct CDR3 sequences; approximately 7.6% are singletons. Germline values: CDR1 MNHEY, CDR2 SVGEGT. Trimming removed 2 bases from V and 5 bases from J, with 10 bases in between. The length of the CDR3 is 14 residues. The source of the sample is a study of T-cell memory formation after mild COVID-19. Overall study results and limits: Clonal second-wave expansions that peaked on day 37 had unconfirmed SARS-CoV-2 specificity. Of the contracting clones, CD4+ ones lay mainly in CM and EM, and CD8+ ones in EMRA. Balance between CD4 and CD8 was seen in clones contracting day 15 to 85, and a CD4+ lean was seen in later expanders.

The receptor comes from a young man who had mild COVID-19 (a few samples of this study predate the infection). Cell type and time point are not known. The V call is TRBV6-2 or TRBV6-3, the J call TRBJ1-5; tentatively, D is TRBD1 (6 bases). Sequenced material: PBMCs or a T cell subset sorted from them (not recorded which). As DNA, the CDR3 is TGTGCCAGCAGTTACGGGGGGGCATATCAGCCCCAGCATTTT. Translating it yields CASSYGGAYQPQHF.